A selection of T cell receptor beta chains follows, all from one sample in a study of T cell repertoires in cytomegalovirus infection. TCRdb reanalysed the reads using MiXCR and keeps one entry per CDR3 protein. Here the sample spans roughly 340,000 distinct CDR3 sequences, 25% to 30% being singletons. What these receptors recognize is not known. The sequencing here drew on cultured PBMCs, taken from culture after CMV antigen stimulation. Every receptor here comes from a human donor in good health (CMV status not recorded). Some clones in this sample may be carry-over from other donors' samples. Each CDR3 is given with its conserved first and last residue. D genes are given only for firm matches. Clone size is given for some rows only: seen once, a few or many times, or a class if the clone is expanded.

V gene	D gene	clone size	J gene	CDR3 protein	CDR3 DNA
TRBV12-5	TRBD2	few	TRBJ2-1	CASGLREVYNEQFF	TGTGCTAGTGGTTTGCGGGAGGTCTACAATGAGCAGTTCTTC
TRBV10-3	.	.	TRBJ2-1	CAVNTGIGGSYNEQFF	TGTGCCGTAAACACAGGGATCGGAGGCTCCTACAATGAGCAGTTCTTC
TRBV11-2	.	.	TRBJ1-6	CASSLRHGNSPLHF	TGTGCCAGCAGCTTACGACACGGGAATTCACCCCTCCACTTT
TRBV27	TRBD1	few	TRBJ2-7	CASSLGQTSYEQYF	TGTGCCAGCAGTTTGGGACAGACCTCCTACGAGCAGTACTTC
TRBV6-5	TRBD2	few	TRBJ2-7	CASRPAGEYEQYF	TGTGCCAGCAGGCCAGCGGGAGAATACGAGCAGTACTTC
TRBV9	.	.	TRBJ2-1	CASSLQEDKQFF	TGTGCCAGCAGCCTCCAGGAAGACAAGCAGTTCTTC
TRBV28	.	.	TRBJ2-6	CASSRQGQQTSRVLTF	TGTGCCAGCAGTCGGCAGGGACAACAAACGTCAAGGGTCCTGACTTTC
TRBV6-5	TRBD2	.	TRBJ2-5	CASSYSGTSGRETQYF	TGTGCCAGCAGTTACTCAGGGACTAGCGGACGAGAGACCCAGTACTTC
TRBV15	TRBD2	.	TRBJ2-7	CATSSHQREGTYEQYF	TGTGCCACCAGCTCCCACCAGCGGGAGGGGACCTACGAGCAGTACTTC
TRBV28	.	.	TRBJ2-7	CASSWAEQYF	TGTGCCAGCAGCTGGGCGGAGCAGTACTTC
TRBV27	.	.	TRBJ1-1	CASSPGHRNTEAFF	TGTGCCAGCAGTCCCGGACATCGGAACACTGAAGCTTTCTTT
TRBV19	.	few	TRBJ2-1	CASSVRRGNNEQFF	TGTGCCAGTAGTGTCAGACGGGGAAACAATGAGCAGTTCTTC
TRBV4-1	.	few	TRBJ2-1	CASSQGVLGFNEQFF	TGCGCCAGCAGCCAAGGAGTCCTAGGGTTCAATGAGCAGTTCTTC
TRBV11-2	.	few	TRBJ1-2	CASSLEAIVQGYTF	TGTGCCAGCAGCTTAGAGGCAATCGTTCAAGGCTACACCTTC
TRBV12-5	.	few	TRBJ1-5	CASGLVSRGVVIQDHSNQPQHF	TGTGCTAGTGGTTTGGTATCCAGGGGAGTAGTGATCCAGGATCATAGCAATCAGCCCCAGCATTTT
TRBV7-2	.	.	TRBJ1-1	CASSFSLTNTVAFF	TGTGCCAGCAGCTTTTCACTCACGAACACTGTAGCTTTCTTT
TRBV7-2	TRBD1	.	TRBJ2-5	CASSLGTGEGQETQYF	TGTGCCAGCAGCTTAGGGACAGGGGAGGGCCAAGAGACCCAGTACTTC
TRBV7-8	TRBD1	few	TRBJ1-4	CASSLRSLGTGDEKLFF	TGTGCCAGCAGCTTACGTAGTCTAGGGACAGGGGATGAAAAACTGTTTTTT
TRBV7-9	TRBD1	many	TRBJ2-2	CASSLTGDTGELFF	TGTGCCAGCAGCCTTACAGGGGACACCGGGGAGCTGTTTTTT
TRBV12-3/TRBV12-4	TRBD2	.	TRBJ2-2	CASRTSGRAFRELFF	TGTGCCAGCAGAACTAGCGGGAGGGCCTTCAGGGAGCTGTTTTTT
TRBV6-8	TRBD1	once	TRBJ2-7	CASSRTGYSSYEQYF	TGTGCCAGCAGTCGGACAGGGTATAGCTCCTACGAGCAGTACTTC
TRBV29-1	.	.	TRBJ2-7	CSVELRGTYEQYF	TGCAGCGTTGAATTGCGAGGAACCTACGAGCAGTACTTC
TRBV7-9	TRBD1	many	TRBJ1-5	CASTQGAGQPQHF	TGTGCCAGCACACAGGGGGCTGGACAGCCCCAGCATTTT
TRBV7-2	TRBD1	.	TRBJ1-1	CASSRTGRGWDTEAFF	TGTGCCAGCAGCCGGACAGGGCGAGGGTGGGACACTGAAGCTTTCTTT
TRBV11-3	.	.	TRBJ1-1	CASSLSWVGENTEAFF	TGTGCCAGCAGCTTAAGCTGGGTCGGAGAGAACACTGAAGCTTTCTTT
TRBV5-6	.	few	TRBJ1-2	CASSLKAYGYTF	TGTGCCAGCAGCTTAAAGGCCTATGGCTACACCTTC
TRBV6-5	.	.	TRBJ1-1	CASSYSGNRVNTEAFF	TGTGCCAGCAGTTACTCAGGGAACAGGGTGAACACTGAAGCTTTCTTT
TRBV28	TRBD2	many	TRBJ2-3	CASSLDLAGAGDTQYF	TGTGCCAGCAGTTTAGACCTAGCGGGAGCAGGAGATACGCAGTATTTT
TRBV7-6	.	.	TRBJ2-2	CASSLGRLSTGELFF	TGTGCCAGCAGCTTAGGACGGCTGAGCACCGGGGAGCTGTTTTTT
TRBV5-4	TRBD2	few	TRBJ2-5	CASRTTSGKETQYF	TGTGCCAGCAGAACAACTAGCGGTAAAGAGACCCAGTACTTC
TRBV6-6	.	.	TRBJ1-1	CASVWLPSENTEAFF	TGTGCCAGCGTTTGGTTACCGTCGGAGAACACTGAAGCTTTCTTT
TRBV12-3/TRBV12-4	.	many	TRBJ2-1	CASSFYSYNEQFF	TGTGCCAGCAGCTTTTACAGTTACAATGAGCAGTTCTTC